The 27 T cell receptor beta chains listed next were all sequenced from one sample in a study of early T cells in non-severe SARS-CoV-2 infection. Each CDR3 protein gets one entry after TCRdb re-called the 5' RACE reads with MiXCR. Of some 34,000 distinct CDR3 sequences in the sample, roughly 7.1% were seen once. The sample was whole blood, taken at baseline. The receptor set was obtained from an adult who was a healthcare worker with PCR-confirmed SARS-CoV-2 infection or an uninfected control (not recorded which).

This clonotype was observed many times. The chain uses TRBV7-6 and TRBJ1-5; no definite D call. V was cut by 3 bases and J by 5 bases, with 14 bases left in between. Germline V gene data show CDR1 as SGHVS and CDR2 as FNYEAQ. The CDR3 extends over 15 amino acids. CDR3 nucleotide sequence: TGTGCCAGCAGCTTGGGTCGAAAGGATCATCAGCCCCAGCATTTT. It translates to CASSLGRKDHQPQHF.

The chain has TRBV6-1 and TRBJ2-7; tentatively, D is TRBD1 or TRBD2 (5 bases each). The CDR3 has 14 amino acids. Trimming removed 2 bases from V and 6 bases from J, with 14 bases in between. CDR1 and CDR2 from the germline V gene are MNHNS and SASEGT. The CDR3, as DNA: TGTGCCAGCAGTGAATCAGGGAGCTACTCCGAGCAGTACTTC. It specifies CASSESGSYSEQYF.

This clonotype was detected ten times or more. This chain links TRBV5-4 with TRBJ2-2, with 9 nucleotides matching TRBD2. Per the germline V gene, CDR1 is SGHNT and CDR2 is YYREEE (reference sequence). Losses at the gene ends were 2 bases for V and 6 bases for J; bases not matched to a gene: 5. The CDR3 covers 15 residues. CDR3 bases: TGTGCCAGCAGCTTAATAGCGGGAGAGGCCGGGGAGCTGTTTTTT. Protein: CASSLIAGEAGELFF. The whole variable domain, filled in from reference TRBV5-4 and TRBJ2-2, reads ETGVTQSPTHLIKTRGQQVTLRCSSQSGHNTVSWYQQALGQGPQFIFQYYREEENGRGNFPPRFSGLQFPNYSSELNVNALELDDSALYLCASSLIAGEAGELFFGEGSRLTVL.

This clonotype turned up a few times. The chain couples TRBV5-1 to TRBJ2-5, with D possibly matching TRBD1 (7 bases). Germline CDR1 and CDR2: SGHRS and YFSETQ. This CDR3 has 14 residues. V was trimmed by 4 bases and J by 5 bases, leaving 15 bases between them. The CDR3 coding sequence is TGCGCCAGCAGCGGAGGGACAGCAGGGGAGACCCAGTACTTC. Translating it yields CASSGGTAGETQYF.

This clonotype has more than one count but fewer than ten. The rearrangement uses TRBV5-6 and TRBJ2-7; 7 positions match TRBD2. V lost 4 bases, J lost 9 bases, and 10 bases stayed unmatched. This CDR3 has 13 residues. Germline V CDR1 and CDR2: SGHDT, YYEEEE. In DNA, the CDR3 is TGTGCCAGCAGCCGAGGACTAGAGGGACGGCAGTACTTC. Translated: CASSRGLEGRQYF.

This clonotype was seen repeatedly, ten times or more. The rearrangement joins TRBV13 to TRBJ1-2; 10 bases line up with TRBD1. The CDR3 has 18 amino acids. J was trimmed by 4 bases and V by 0 bases; bases with no gene match: 11. Germline V gene data show CDR1 as PRHDT and CDR2 as FYEKMQ (reference sequence). The CDR3 region is CASSLGTPKDRGVYGYTF. Written as DNA, the CDR3 is TGTGCCAGCAGCTTAGGTACCCCGAAGGACAGGGGGGTCTATGGCTACACCTTC.

This clonotype was seen only a few times. This rearrangement joins TRBV7-2 to TRBJ2-3; 9 nucleotides agree with TRBD2. The J segment lost 8 bases and the V segment lost 3 bases, leaving 6 bases of the junction unmatched. The germline CDR1 and CDR2 sequences are SGHTA and FQGNSA. The CDR3 runs 14 residues. The CDR3 spells CASSFSGSGATQYF. As DNA, the CDR3 is TGTGCCAGCAGCTTTAGCGGGAGCGGAGCTACGCAGTATTTT. Full variable domain (remainder filled in from reference TRBV7-2 and TRBJ2-3): GAGVSQSPSNKVTEKGKDVELRCDPISGHTALYWYRQSLGQGLEFLIYFQGNSAPDKSGLPSDRFSAERTGGSVSTLTIQRTQQEDSAVYLCASSFSGSGATQYFGPGTRLTVL.

This clonotype was recorded at least ten times. The chain uses TRBV6-1 and TRBJ2-7; the D gene is possibly TRBD2 (6 bases). V lost 2 bases and J lost 5, with 25 bases in between. The CDR3 loop spans 18 amino acids. Germline V gene data show CDR1 as MNHNS and CDR2 as SASEGT. CDR3 DNA: TGTGCCAGCAGTGAAAGAGGAGGGTCTGCCGTGGGGCCCGACGAGCAGTACTTC. Its translation is CASSERGGSAVGPDEQYF.

This clonotype was detected many times. This sequence joins TRBV3-1 and TRBJ2-7; the match to TRBD1 covers 7 bases. Germline-derived CDR1 and CDR2 are LGHDT and YNNKEL (reference sequence). This CDR3 has 16 amino acids. The J segment lost 0 bases and the V segment lost 1 base, leaving 6 bases of the junction unmatched. The CDR3 bases are TGTGCCAGCAGCCAAGGACAGGGTTTGCACTCCTACGAGCAGTACTTC. Encoded protein: CASSQGQGLHSYEQYF.

The gene calls are TRBV11-2 and TRBJ1-4, with D maybe TRBD1 (5 bases). Trimming removed 1 base at V and 5 bases at J, with 11 bases between. The germline V gene encodes CDR1 SGHAT and CDR2 FQNNGV. The CDR3 extends over 15 amino acids. CDR3 in DNA: TGTGCCAGCAGCTTAGGGGGCCAGCTGAATGAAAAACTGTTTTTT. Protein: CASSLGGQLNEKLFF.

This clonotype was seen many times. CDR3 loop: CATSEGSSYGYTF. The CDR3 nucleotides are TGTGCCACCAGTGAAGGCAGCAGCTATGGCTACACCTTC. This chain links TRBV24-1 with TRBJ1-2; D is uncertain. The CDR3 has 13 residues. Germline CDR1 reads KGHDR; CDR2 reads SFDVKD. Trimming removed 4 bases from V and 4 bases from J, with 9 bases in between.

The V and J genes are TRBV28 and TRBJ2-4; D is unresolved. The CDR3 has 13 amino acids. The V gene's germline CDR1 is MDHEN and CDR2 SYDVKM. Trimming shortened V by 4 bases and J by 9 bases, and 13 bases separated the two germline ends. CDR3 loop: CASSSRNRGIQYF. The DNA for the CDR3 is TGTGCCAGCAGTTCCCGCAACCGCGGCATTCAGTACTTC.

This sequence joins TRBV2 and TRBJ1-3; 7 bases map to TRBD1. This CDR3 is built from 14 residues. V trimming: 7 bases; J trimming: 4 bases; junction bases outside the gene matches: 7. From germline, CDR1 is SNHLY and CDR2 FYNNEI. The CDR3 nucleotides are TGTGCCAGCATTGCTAGGGGGCAAGGAAACACCATATATTTT. Translation: CASIARGQGNTIYF.

This clonotype was counted at least ten times. V usage is TRBV6-2 or TRBV6-3 and J usage is TRBJ2-3; 8 bases agree with TRBD2. Trimming took 4 bases from V and 2 from J; bases not matched to a gene: 8. This CDR3 region has 16 residues. The germline gives CDR1 MNHEY, CDR2 SVGEGT. This chain's CDR3 is CASSWAQAGDTDTQYF. The DNA of the CDR3 is TGTGCCAGCAGTTGGGCCCAAGCGGGAGACACAGATACGCAGTATTTT.

The chain uses TRBV11-1 and TRBJ2-3; D ambiguous. Germline V gene sequence: CDR1 SGHAT, CDR2 FQDESV (reference sequence). The CDR3 loop spans 13 amino acids. The V end lost 1 base, the J end lost 2 bases, and 4 bases lay between the germline ends. The chain's CDR3 is CASSLDPTDTQYF. CDR3 DNA sequence: TGTGCCAGCAGCTTAGACCCCACAGATACGCAGTATTTT.

The table lists this clonotype with many counts. CDR3 coding DNA: TGTGCCAGCAGCTTCGTTACCCCGGGATATCGGGCAGATACGCAGTATTTT. Encoded protein: CASSFVTPGYRADTQYF. The rearrangement uses TRBV11-2 and TRBJ2-3, with D tentatively TRBD2 (5 bases). V dropped 3 bases and J dropped 4 bases, with 20 bases sitting between them. Looked up from germline, CDR1 is SGHAT and CDR2 is FQNNGV. The length of the CDR3 is 17 residues.

This clonotype occurred many times. The chain employs TRBV19 and TRBJ2-7; weak D call: TRBD2 (6 bases). V lost 3 bases to trimming and J lost 6 bases, with 12 bases between them. CDR3 size: 13 residues. CDR1 is LNHDA, CDR2 SQIVND, per germline (reference sequence). DNA of the CDR3: TGTGCCAGTAGTATCAGGGTCGGGAGCGAGCAGTACGTC. Translated, it gives CASSIRVGSEQYV.

By share, this clonotype counts as large. J is TRBJ2-5 and V is TRBV12-3 or TRBV12-4; D is perhaps TRBD1 (6 bases). Trimming left V 5 bases short and J 7 bases short, with 20 bases between. This CDR3 has 15 residues. The CDR3 sequence: CASSTTGNLGRTQYF. The CDR3 nucleotides are TGTGCCAGCAGTACCACAGGGAATCTCGGCAGGACCCAGTACTTC.

The gene calls are TRBV24-1 and TRBJ2-3, with 7 bases identical to TRBD2. CDR1 is KGHDR, CDR2 SFDVKD, per germline. The CDR3 length is 15 residues. The V gene end was trimmed by 4 bases and the J gene end by 2 bases; junction bases not matched to a gene: 5. The DNA of the CDR3 is TGTGCCACCAGTGACCGTACTAGCGTCACAGATACGCAGTATTTT. Encoded protein: CATSDRTSVTDTQYF.

This clonotype was detected ten times or more. CDR3 amino acids: CASSSAEGLNEQFF. CDR3 bases: TGTGCCAGCAGTTCCGCCGAAGGCCTCAATGAGCAGTTCTTC. This chain uses TRBV28 with TRBJ2-1; D is undetermined. The CDR3 spans 14 residues. V was pared by 4 bases and J by 6 bases, with 13 bases between. Per the germline V gene, CDR1 is MDHEN and CDR2 is SYDVKM.

The sample holds a few counts of this clonotype. CDR3 sequence (DNA): TGTGCCAGCAGACCGGACAGGTTCCTTGGTCAGCCCCAGCATTTT. Its protein is CASRPDRFLGQPQHF. The chain is built from TRBV12-3 or TRBV12-4 and TRBJ1-5; the match to TRBD1 covers 7 bases. The J segment lost 6 bases and the V segment lost 6 bases, leaving 11 bases of the junction unmatched. The CDR3 is made up of 15 amino acids.

This clonotype was recorded at least ten times. The chain is built from TRBV6-1 and TRBJ1-5; D may be TRBD1 (5 bases). The CDR3 loop spans 17 amino acids. Trimming took 4 bases from V and 0 from J, leaving 16 bases between them. Germline V lookup: CDR1 MNHNS, CDR2 SASEGT. The CDR3 spells CASSVRAGGYSNQPQHF. In DNA form, the CDR3 reads TGTGCCAGCAGTGTCAGGGCCGGGGGTTATAGCAATCAGCCCCAGCATTTT.

This chain connects TRBV29-1 to TRBJ2-5; D might be TRBD1 (7 bases). V gave up 1 base and J gave up 7 bases, with 19 bases separating them. CDR1 is SQVTM, CDR2 ANQGSEA, per germline. The length of the CDR3 is 15 residues. Here the CDR3 reads CSVEGQGRPAGTQYF. The DNA for the CDR3 is TGCAGCGTTGAAGGACAGGGAAGGCCAGCGGGGACCCAGTACTTC.

This clonotype has a handful of counts. The J gene is TRBJ1-3, the V gene TRBV15, with D tentatively TRBD1 (6 bases). CDR1 LNHNV and CDR2 YYDKDF come from the germline V gene (reference sequence). V was trimmed by 1 base and J by 8 bases, leaving 21 bases between them. CDR3 length equals 17 residues. The CDR3 nucleotides are TGTGCCACCAGCAGAGGTCAAAGGGGGACCTTCGGGGACACCATATATTTT. As protein: CATSRGQRGTFGDTIYF.

Only a few counts were recorded for this clonotype. V is TRBV19 and J is TRBJ1-5; D is ambiguous. Germline lookup yields CDR1 LNHDA and CDR2 SQIVND (reference sequence). V shed 5 bases and J shed 0 bases, with 5 bases lying between them. The CDR3 is made up of 13 amino acids. The CDR3 region has the DNA TGTGCCAGTAGTGCCTATAGCAATCAGCCCCAGCATTTT. It translates to CASSAYSNQPQHF. The whole variable domain, filled in from reference TRBV19 and TRBJ1-5, reads DGGITQSPKYLFRKEGQNVTLSCEQNLNHDAMYWYRQDPGQGLRLIYYSQIVNDFQKGDIAEGYSVSREKKESFPLTVTSAQKNPTAFYLCASSAYSNQPQHFGDGTRLSIL.

This clonotype was counted only a few times. The chain has TRBV14 and TRBJ1-6; possible D gene TRBD1, 6 bases. The germline V gene has CDR1 SGHDN and CDR2 FVKESK. The V end lost 2 bases, the J end lost 7 bases, and 9 bases lay between the germline ends. This CDR3 region has 14 residues. The CDR3 spells CASSQLTGNSPLHF. CDR3 nucleotides: TGTGCCAGCAGCCAATTGACAGGAAATTCACCCCTCCACTTT.

This clonotype occurred many times. The J gene is TRBJ2-1, the V gene TRBV5-4, with 12 nucleotides matching TRBD2. The V gene end was trimmed by 4 bases and the J gene end by 9 bases; junction bases not matched to a gene: 5. In germline, CDR1 is SGHNT, CDR2 YYREEE (reference sequence). The CDR3 consists of 14 residues. The DNA for the CDR3 is TGTGCCAGCAGCCTGACTAGCGGGAGCATTGAGCAGTTCTTC. Its protein product is CASSLTSGSIEQFF.